The present T cell receptor (beta chain) was sequenced within a study of OX40 agonist ivuxolimab in advanced cancers. The wider study: Dose-escalation patients' cancers were hepatocellular carcinoma, melanoma, renal cell or head and neck cancer. Those enrolled were 82.7% male, with a mean age of about 66 years and ages from 23 to 79. Regarding the study as a whole: Partial responders dosed at 0.1-3.0 mg/kg displayed clonal expansion ranking among the lowest.

The CDR3 has 14 residues. Looked up from germline, CDR1 is SGHAT and CDR2 is FQNNGV. V was pared by 7 bases and J by 2 bases, with 12 bases between. Worth noting for this clone: Its antigen is unidentified.

TCRdb keeps only in-frame clones here, not all; method: immunoSEQ multiplex PCR. The table lists about 85,000 clones, about 80% of them singletons, with 6.5% to 8% in the top ten. Sequencing used CD4+ or CD8+ T cells sorted from blood, obtained in a trial of the OX40 agonist ivuxolimab. The chain recombines TRBV11-2 with TRBJ1-3; weak D call: TRBD1 (6 bases). This sequence originates from an adult with an advanced solid tumor such as melanoma, head and neck, liver or kidney cancer. For the CDR3, the DNA is TGTGCCAGCACTCGGTGGGGGCCTGGAAACACCATATATTTT. It is translated as CASTRWGPGNTIYF.